This T cell receptor beta chain was documented in a study of spatial heterogeneity in lung cancer. As for the study in general: Sequence detection consistently recorded a greater number of beta-chain than alpha-chain sequences. Raw sequencing reads included, on average, more than 8.5 appearances of each unique TCR and UMI combination. Study findings and constraints: Expanded intratumoral alpha and beta TCR counts tracked tumor mutation counts.

Time point given: sample taken at primary tumor resection. Just over 70 TRACERx patients with early, untreated non-small cell lung cancer donated samples. Unsorted samples of tumor, nontumor lung or frozen PBMC had their whole RNA sequenced. The junction had 5 bases not matched to a gene; V was cut back by 3 bases and J by 9 bases. The V gene's germline CDR1 is SEHNR and CDR2 FQNEAQ (reference sequence). The CDR3 has 13 amino acids. This clonotype was detected ten times or more. Its matching antigen is unknown. TCRdb re-derived calls from the 5' RACE reads in MiXCR, one entry per CDR3 protein. The sample lists about 23,000 distinct CDR3 sequences; about 4.3% were seen once.

This material consisted of lung tumor tissue, taken at surgery. The clonotype originates from a male donor with early-stage non-small cell lung cancer. V gene TRBV7-9 combines with J gene TRBJ2-7, with TRBD2 matching 10 bases. The CDR3, as DNA: TGTGCCAGCAGCTTTACTAGCGGGGAAGGGCAGTACTTC. Translation: CASSFTSGEGQYF.